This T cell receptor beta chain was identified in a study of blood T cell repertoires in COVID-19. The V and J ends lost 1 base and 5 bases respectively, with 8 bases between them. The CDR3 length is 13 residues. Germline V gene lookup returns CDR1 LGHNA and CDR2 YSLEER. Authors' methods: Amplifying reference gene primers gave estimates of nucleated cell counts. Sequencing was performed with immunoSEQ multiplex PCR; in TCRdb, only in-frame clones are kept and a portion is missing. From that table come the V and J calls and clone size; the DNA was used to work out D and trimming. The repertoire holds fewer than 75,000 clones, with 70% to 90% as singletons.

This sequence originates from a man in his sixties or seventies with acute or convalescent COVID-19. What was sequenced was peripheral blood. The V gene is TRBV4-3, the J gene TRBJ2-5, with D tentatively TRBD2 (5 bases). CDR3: CASSQVGVETQYF. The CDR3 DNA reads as TGCGCCAGCAGCCAAGTGGGAGTTGAGACCCAGTACTTC.